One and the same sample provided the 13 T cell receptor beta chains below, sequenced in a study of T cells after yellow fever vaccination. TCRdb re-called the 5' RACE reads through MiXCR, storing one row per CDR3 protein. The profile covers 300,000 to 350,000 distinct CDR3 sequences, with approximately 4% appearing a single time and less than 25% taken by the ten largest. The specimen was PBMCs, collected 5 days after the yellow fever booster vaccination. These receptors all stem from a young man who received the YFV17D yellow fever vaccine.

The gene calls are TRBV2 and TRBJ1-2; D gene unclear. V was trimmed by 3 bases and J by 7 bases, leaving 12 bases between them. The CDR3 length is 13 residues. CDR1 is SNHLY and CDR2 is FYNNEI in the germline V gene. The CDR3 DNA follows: TGTGCCAGCAGTGAGGGGTTTGCTGGTGGCTACACCTTC. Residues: CASSEGFAGGYTF.

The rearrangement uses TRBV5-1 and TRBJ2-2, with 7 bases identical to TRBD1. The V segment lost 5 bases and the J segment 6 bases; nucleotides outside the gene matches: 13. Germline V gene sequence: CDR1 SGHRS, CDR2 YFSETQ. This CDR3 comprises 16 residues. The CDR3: CASSPKTTGEAGELFF. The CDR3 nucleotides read TGCGCCAGCAGTCCGAAGACCACAGGGGAAGCCGGGGAGCTGTTTTTT.

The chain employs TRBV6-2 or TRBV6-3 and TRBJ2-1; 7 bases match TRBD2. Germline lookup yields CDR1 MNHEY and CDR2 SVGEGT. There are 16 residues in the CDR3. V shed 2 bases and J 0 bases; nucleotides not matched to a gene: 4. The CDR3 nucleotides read TGTGCCAGCAGTTACATAGGCGGGGGCTCCTACAATGAGCAGTTCTTC. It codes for CASSYIGGGSYNEQFF.

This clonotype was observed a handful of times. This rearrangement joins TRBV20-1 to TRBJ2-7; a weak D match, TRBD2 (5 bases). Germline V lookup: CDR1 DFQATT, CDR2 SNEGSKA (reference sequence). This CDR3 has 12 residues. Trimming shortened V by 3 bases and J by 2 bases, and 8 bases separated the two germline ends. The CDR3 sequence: CSASSGTYEQYV. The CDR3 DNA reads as TGCAGTGCTAGTTCCGGGACCTACGAGCAGTACGTC.

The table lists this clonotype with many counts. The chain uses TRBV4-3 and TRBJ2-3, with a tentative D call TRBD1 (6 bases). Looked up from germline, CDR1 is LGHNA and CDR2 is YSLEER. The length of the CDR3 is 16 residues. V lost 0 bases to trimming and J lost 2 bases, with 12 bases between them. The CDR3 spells CASSQDRTEATDTQYF. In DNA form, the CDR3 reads TGCGCCAGCAGCCAAGATCGGACAGAAGCCACAGATACGCAGTATTTT.

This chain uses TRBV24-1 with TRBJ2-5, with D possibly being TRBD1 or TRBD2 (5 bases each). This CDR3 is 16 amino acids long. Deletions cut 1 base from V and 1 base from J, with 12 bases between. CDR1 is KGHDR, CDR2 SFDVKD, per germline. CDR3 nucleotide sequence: TGTGCCACCAGTGATTTACGAGGGGCGAGCCAAGAGACCCAGTACTTC. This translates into CATSDLRGASQETQYF.

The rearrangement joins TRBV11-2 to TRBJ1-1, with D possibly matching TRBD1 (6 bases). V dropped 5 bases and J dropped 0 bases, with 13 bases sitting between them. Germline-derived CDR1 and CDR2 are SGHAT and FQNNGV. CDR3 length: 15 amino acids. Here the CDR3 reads CASSIRDNMNTEAFF. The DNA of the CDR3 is TGTGCCAGCAGCATAAGGGACAACATGAACACTGAAGCTTTCTTT.

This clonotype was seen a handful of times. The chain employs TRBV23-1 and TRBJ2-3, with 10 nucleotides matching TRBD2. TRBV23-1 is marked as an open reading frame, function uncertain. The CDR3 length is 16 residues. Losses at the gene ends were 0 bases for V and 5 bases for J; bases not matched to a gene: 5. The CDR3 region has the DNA TGCGCCAGCAGTCAATCCGCTAGCGGGGGTGGAGATACGCAGTATTTT. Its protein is CASSQSASGGGDTQYF.

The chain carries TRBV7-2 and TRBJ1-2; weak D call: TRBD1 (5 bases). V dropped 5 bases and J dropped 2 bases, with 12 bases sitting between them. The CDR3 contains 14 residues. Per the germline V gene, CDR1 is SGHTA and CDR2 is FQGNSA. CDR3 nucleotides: TGTGCCAGCAGCCTTGACAGCCGCAACTATGGCTACACCTTC. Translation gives CASSLDSRNYGYTF.

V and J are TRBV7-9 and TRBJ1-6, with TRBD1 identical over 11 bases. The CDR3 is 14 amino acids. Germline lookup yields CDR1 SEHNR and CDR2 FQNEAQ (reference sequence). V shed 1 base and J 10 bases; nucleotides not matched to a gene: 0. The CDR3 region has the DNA TGTGCCAGCAGCTTAGGGGACAGGGGGTCACCCCTCCACTTT. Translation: CASSLGDRGSPLHF.

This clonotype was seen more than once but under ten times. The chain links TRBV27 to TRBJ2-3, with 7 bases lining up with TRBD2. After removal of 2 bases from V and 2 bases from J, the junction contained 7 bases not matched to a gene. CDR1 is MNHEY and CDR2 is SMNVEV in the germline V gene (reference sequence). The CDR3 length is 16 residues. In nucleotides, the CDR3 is TGTGCCAGCAGTTTACTGGCGGGGGTGGACACAGATACGCAGTATTTT. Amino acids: CASSLLAGVDTDTQYF.

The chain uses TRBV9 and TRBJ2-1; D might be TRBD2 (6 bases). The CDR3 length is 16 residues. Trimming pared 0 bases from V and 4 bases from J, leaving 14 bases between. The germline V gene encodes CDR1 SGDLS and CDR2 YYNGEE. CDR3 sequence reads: CASSVGGQRVYNEQFF. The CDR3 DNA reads TGTGCCAGCAGCGTAGGGGGCCAGCGGGTGTACAATGAGCAGTTCTTC.

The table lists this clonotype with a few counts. The CDR3 region is CASSLVVGQNYGYTF. DNA of the CDR3: TGCGCCAGCAGCTTGGTAGTTGGACAGAACTATGGCTACACCTTC. J is TRBJ1-2 and V is TRBV5-1; D might be TRBD1 (6 bases). The CDR3 consists of 15 residues. CDR1 and CDR2 from the germline V gene are SGHRS and YFSETQ. Trimming stripped 0 bases from V and 2 bases from J, with 11 bases between.